Listed here are 17 T cell receptor beta chains from one sample, sequenced in a study of T cell responses to AZD1222 COVID-19 vaccine. Data came from immunoSEQ multiplex PCR; TCRdb stores just in-frame clones and leaves some out. This sample carries about 110,000 clones, about 92% of them seen once, and the ten largest clones take about 3%. This sample comprised peripheral blood, obtained on day 0 of MenACWY control vaccination. The receptor set was obtained from an adult in good health.

The rearrangement uses TRBV3-1 (or the pseudogene TRBV3-2) and TRBJ2-2; the match to TRBD2 covers 8 bases. This CDR3 is 15 amino acids long. From germline, CDR1 is LGHDT and CDR2 YNNKEL (reference sequence). V dropped 5 bases and J dropped 0; count of bases not matched to a gene: 2. CDR3 residues: CASSAGLANTGELFF. The CDR3 DNA is TGTGCCAGCAGCGCGGGACTAGCGAACACCGGGGAGCTGTTTTTT.

The rearrangement links TRBV18 to TRBJ1-2; D might be TRBD1 (5 bases). Between the trimmed V and J ends, which lost 4 bases and 4 bases, there was a span of 16 bases. This CDR3 has 15 residues. Germline CDR1 is KGHSH and CDR2 is LQKENI. In nucleotides, the CDR3 is TGTGCCAGCTCACGAGGGACGGACTCCTCCTATGGCTACACCTTC. Encoded protein: CASSRGTDSSYGYTF.

Only one count was recorded for this clone. The gene calls are TRBV24-1 and TRBJ1-5, with D unresolved. Trimming stripped 4 bases from V and 6 bases from J, with 6 bases between. Germline V gene lookup returns CDR1 KGHDR and CDR2 SFDVKD. The CDR3 spans 12 residues. The CDR3 nucleotides are TGTGCCACCAGTGACGCACTTCAGCCCCAGCATTTT. Translation: CATSDALQPQHF.

The J gene is TRBJ2-1, the V gene TRBV5-4, with TRBD1 as a possible D gene (5 bases). V was trimmed by 1 base and J by 13 bases, leaving 12 bases between them. The CDR3 consists of 12 residues. Germline CDR1 is SGHNT and CDR2 is YYREEE (reference sequence). The CDR3 reads CASSLPAGNQFF. As DNA, the CDR3 is TGTGCCAGCAGCTTGCCAGCAGGGAATCAGTTCTTC.

The V call is TRBV27, the J call TRBJ2-7; the match to TRBD1 covers 7 bases. V gave up 2 bases and J gave up 0 bases; unmatched junction bases: 4. The CDR3 loop spans 15 amino acids. Germline V gene lookup returns CDR1 MNHEY and CDR2 SMNVEV (reference sequence). CDR3 sequence: CASSLKGQSSYEQYF. The CDR3 coding sequence is TGTGCCAGCAGTTTAAAGGGACAGAGCTCCTACGAGCAGTACTTC.

This clone appeared a single time. This chain joins TRBV27 and TRBJ1-3, with 7 bases identical to TRBD1. Germline V lookup: CDR1 MNHEY, CDR2 SMNVEV (reference sequence). The CDR3 has 15 amino acids. Trimming at V came to 5 bases and at J to 6 bases, leaving 10 bases not matched to a gene. The CDR3 DNA reads as TGTGCCAGCAGTCCGACAGGGTTTTACGAAAACACCATATATTTT. Translation: CASSPTGFYENTIYF.

CDR3 in DNA: TGTGCCAGCAGTTTACTGGGAGAAGAGACCCAGTACTTC. Its translation: CASSLLGEETQYF. The rearrangement links TRBV28 to TRBJ2-5; D might be TRBD2 (5 bases). The CDR3 contains 13 residues. Germline V lookup: CDR1 MDHEN, CDR2 SYDVKM. Trimming shortened V by 2 bases and J by 3 bases, and 7 bases separated the two germline ends.

The chain links TRBV4-3 to TRBJ1-1; D is uncertain. The germline V and J ends were trimmed by 0 bases and 3 bases, with 17 bases remaining between them. Germline loops: CDR1 LGHNA, CDR2 YSLEER. CDR3 length: 17 residues. Written as DNA, the CDR3 is TGCGCCAGCAGCCAAGATAGGGTGGGTGCGTTGGACACTGAAGCTTTCTTT. This gives the protein CASSQDRVGALDTEAFF.

Within the sample, this clone is medium-sized. The chain couples TRBV3-1 (or the pseudogene TRBV3-2) to TRBJ2-7; no firm D call. The CDR3 loop spans 11 amino acids. Looked up from germline, CDR1 is LGHDT and CDR2 is YNNKEL (reference sequence). Between the trimmed V and J ends, which lost 4 bases and 3 bases, there was a span of 4 bases. The CDR3 here is CASSRRYEQYF. DNA of the CDR3: TGTGCCAGCAGCCGCCGCTACGAGCAGTACTTC.

V usage is TRBV5-1 and J usage is TRBJ2-1; D call uncertain. Germline CDR1 reads SGHRS; CDR2 reads YFSETQ. Trimming shortened V by 5 bases and J by 6 bases, and 6 bases separated the two germline ends. This CDR3 region has 11 residues. CDR3 DNA: TGCGCCAGCAGTCTGCGCAATGAGCAGTTCTTC. This encodes CASSLRNEQFF.

The chain couples TRBV9 to TRBJ1-5; 8 nucleotides align to TRBD1. Germline V gene sequence: CDR1 SGDLS, CDR2 YYNGEE. The V and J ends lost 0 bases and 4 bases, in that order; junction bases with no gene match: 9. The CDR3 sequence is 17 residues long. The CDR3 sequence: CASSVANGQGPNQPQHF. The CDR3 nucleotides read TGTGCCAGCAGCGTAGCCAACGGACAGGGTCCAAATCAGCCCCAGCATTTT.

This clone has a single count. This chain links TRBV19 with TRBJ1-3; D uncertain. The germline V and J ends were trimmed by 4 bases and 0 bases, with 4 bases remaining between them. CDR1 and CDR2 from the germline V gene are LNHDA and SQIVND (reference sequence). This CDR3 has 13 amino acids. The CDR3 spells CASSTGSGNTIYF. DNA for the CDR3: TGTGCCAGTAGTACTGGCTCTGGAAACACCATATATTTT.

The rearrangement joins TRBV5-6 to TRBJ1-6; D is ambiguous. The CDR3 runs to 17 residues. The germline V gene has CDR1 SGHDT and CDR2 YYEEEE. V lost 1 base and J 2 bases, leaving 13 bases between the germline ends. The CDR3 is CASSLINTKTYNSPLHF. The CDR3 DNA is TGTGCCAGCAGCTTGATCAACACGAAGACCTATAATTCACCCCTCCACTTT. Full variable domain (remainder filled in from reference TRBV5-6 and TRBJ1-6): DAGVTQSPTHLIKTRGQQVTLRCSPKSGHDTVSWYQQALGQGPQFIFQYYEEEERQRGNFPDRFSGHQFPNYSSELNVNALLLGDSALYLCASSLINTKTYNSPLHFGNGTRLTVT.

This clone was seen once. The V and J genes are TRBV27 and TRBJ2-5; D might be TRBD1 (6 bases). Germline values: CDR1 MNHEY, CDR2 SMNVEV (reference sequence). V was pared by 2 bases and J by 2 bases, with 12 bases between. This CDR3 has 15 amino acids. The CDR3 region is CASSLQDSRQETQYF. The CDR3, as DNA: TGTGCCAGCAGTTTACAGGACAGTCGGCAAGAGACCCAGTACTTC.

The J gene is TRBJ2-1, the V gene TRBV18; 7 bases are shared with TRBD1. The CDR3 covers 14 residues. Germline CDR1 is KGHSH and CDR2 is LQKENI. Trimming at V came to 4 bases and at J to 7 bases, leaving 7 bases not matched to a gene. In nucleotides, the CDR3 is TGTGCCAGCTCACTTAAACCGACAGGGAATGAGCAGTTCTTC. Its protein product is CASSLKPTGNEQFF.

This clone showed up just once. The chain combines TRBV5-1 with TRBJ1-2; D is unresolved. Looked up from germline, CDR1 is SGHRS and CDR2 is YFSETQ. Trimming shortened V by 4 bases and J by 8 bases, and 15 bases separated the two germline ends. CDR3 length: 13 amino acids. The CDR3 sequence is CASSPRPEEGYTF. Here the CDR3 DNA reads TGCGCCAGCAGCCCCAGGCCGGAAGAGGGCTACACCTTC.

The V call is TRBV9, the J call TRBJ2-5; 10 bases align to TRBD2. Germline CDR1 is SGDLS and CDR2 is YYNGEE. This CDR3 has 15 amino acids. V dropped 4 bases and J dropped 5; count of bases not matched to a gene: 8. The CDR3 region is CASSPAGGPSETQYF. Written as DNA, the CDR3 is TGTGCCAGCAGCCCAGCGGGGGGGCCTAGTGAGACCCAGTACTTC.